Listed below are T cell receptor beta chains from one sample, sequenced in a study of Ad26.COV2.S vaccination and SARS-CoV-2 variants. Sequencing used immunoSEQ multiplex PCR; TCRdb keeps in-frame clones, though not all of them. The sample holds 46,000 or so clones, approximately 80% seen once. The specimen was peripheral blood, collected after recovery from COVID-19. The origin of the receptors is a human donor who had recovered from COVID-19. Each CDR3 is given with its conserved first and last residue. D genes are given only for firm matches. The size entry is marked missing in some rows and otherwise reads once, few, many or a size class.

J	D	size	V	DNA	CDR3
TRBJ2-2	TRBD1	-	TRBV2	TGTGCCAGTGGACAGGGGACCGGGGAGCTGTTTTTT	CASGQGTGELFF
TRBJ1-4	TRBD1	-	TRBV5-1	TGCGCCAGCACCCCCGAGGCGACAGGGGTTGAAAAACTGTTTTTT	CASTPEATGVEKLFF
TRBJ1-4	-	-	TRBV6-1	TGTGCCAGCAGTGAAAATCGCGGGGGCCATAATGAAAAACTGTTTTTT	CASSENRGGHNEKLFF
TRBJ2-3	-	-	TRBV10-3	TGTGCCATCAGTGCCCTGGGGGGCGGGGGCACAGATACGCAGTATTTT	CAISALGGGGTDTQYF
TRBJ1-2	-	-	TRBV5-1	TGCGCCAGCAGCTTGGCCTCGGACAGTGATGGCTACACCTTC	CASSLASDSDGYTF
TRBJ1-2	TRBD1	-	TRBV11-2	TGTGCCAGCAGCTTAGGTAGATACGGGACAGGAACCACCTATGGCTACACCTTC	CASSLGRYGTGTTYGYTF
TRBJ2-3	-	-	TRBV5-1	TGCGCCAGCAGCTTGGAAGTAGCGATTACAGATACGCAGTATTTT	CASSLEVAITDTQYF
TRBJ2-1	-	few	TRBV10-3	TGTGCCATCAGTGAGCGGGGCGGGGTGACACAGCAGTTCTTC	CAISERGGVTQQFF
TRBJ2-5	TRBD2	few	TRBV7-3	TGTGCCAGCAGCTTAAGGGGGACTACGTACCAAGAGACCCAGTACTTC	CASSLRGTTYQETQYF
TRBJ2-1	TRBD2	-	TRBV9	TGTGCCAGCAGCGTCACGGGAGGGCCGTCCTACAATGAGCAGTTCTTC	CASSVTGGPSYNEQFF
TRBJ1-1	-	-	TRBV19	TGTGCCAGTAGTCCTCCGACAGGCATGAACACTGAAGCTTTCTTT	CASSPPTGMNTEAFF
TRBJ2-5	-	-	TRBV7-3	TGTGCCAGCAGCTTACCGGGGGCGGGCTTGGTGGAGACCCAGTACTTC	CASSLPGAGLVETQYF
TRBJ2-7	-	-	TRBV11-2	TGTGCCAGCAGTACCAGGGGCTACGAGCAGTACTTC	CASSTRGYEQYF
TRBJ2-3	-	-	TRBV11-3	TGTGCCAGCAGCTTACAGAGCACAGATACGCAGTATTTT	CASSLQSTDTQYF
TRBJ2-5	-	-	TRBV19	TGTGCCAGTAGTATCCTTTGGGGGACCCAGTACTTC	CASSILWGTQYF
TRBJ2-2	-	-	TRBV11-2	TGTGCCAGTTCCCGATCGGGGGACACCGGGGAGCTGTTTTTT	CASSRSGDTGELFF
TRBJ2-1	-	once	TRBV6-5	TGTGCCAGCAGTTATACGGGACTCTCCTTCGATGAGCAGTTCTTC	CASSYTGLSFDEQFF
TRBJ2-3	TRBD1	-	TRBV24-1	TGTGCCACCAGTGACCCCACCGGGACAGCCACAGATACGCAGTATTTT	CATSDPTGTATDTQYF
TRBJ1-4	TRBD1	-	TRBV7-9	TGTGCCAGCAGCTTAGGGACAGGGTGGCGCGAAAAACTGTTTTTT	CASSLGTGWREKLFF
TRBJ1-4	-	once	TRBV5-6	TGTGCCAGCAGCCCAAGGGGAGGGTTTAATGAAAAACTGTTTTTT	CASSPRGGFNEKLFF
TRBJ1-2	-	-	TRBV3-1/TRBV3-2	TGTGCCAGCAGCCCAGGATTCAACTATGGCTACACCTTC	CASSPGFNYGYTF
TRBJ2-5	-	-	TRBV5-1	TGCGCCAGCAGCTTGGACGGCGCTAGGGGGGAGACCCAGTACTTC	CASSLDGARGETQYF
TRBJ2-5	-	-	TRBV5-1	TGCGCCAGCAGCTTGACTTTGCGGGAGACCCAGTACTTC	CASSLTLRETQYF
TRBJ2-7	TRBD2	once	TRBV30	TGTGCCTGGAGTGTAAATTTTTTTGACCCTCGGGGGGAGTACTACGAGCAGTACTTC	CAWSVNFFDPRGEYYEQYF
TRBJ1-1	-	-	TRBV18	TGTGCCAGCTCACCCGTGGGGACTGAAGCTTTCTTT	CASSPVGTEAFF
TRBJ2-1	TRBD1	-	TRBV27	TGTGCCAGCAGTACCGGGACAGGGGACGTCTTC	CASSTGTGDVF
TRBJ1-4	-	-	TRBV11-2	TGTGCCAGCAGCTTAAATACAGGGATGAGGAATGAAAAACTGTTTTTT	CASSLNTGMRNEKLFF
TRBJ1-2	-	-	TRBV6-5	TGTGCCAGCACCAGAACAACTGGGGCCGGTGGCTACACCTTC	CASTRTTGAGGYTF
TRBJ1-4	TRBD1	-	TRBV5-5	TGTGCCAGCAGCGCCCTCGTGGGGACAGTAAATGAAAAACTGTTTTTT	CASSALVGTVNEKLFF
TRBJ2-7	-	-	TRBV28	TGTGCCAGCAGTGGGGGGGGGCGCAGTACCGAGCAGTACTTC	CASSGGGRSTEQYF
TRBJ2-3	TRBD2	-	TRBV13	TGTGCCAGCAGCTTACGGGCTAGCGGGGGTCGCAATACGCAGTATTTT	CASSLRASGGRNTQYF
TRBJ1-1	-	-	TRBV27	TGTGCCAGCAGTCCATCCTTGGAGGGTGGGAGGTGGGGAGCTTTCTTT	CASSPSLEGGRWGAFF
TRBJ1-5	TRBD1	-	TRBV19	TGTGCCACCTCCGGGACAGGGCCCAATCAGCCCCAGCATTTT	CATSGTGPNQPQHF
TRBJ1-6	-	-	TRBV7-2	TGTGCCAGCAGCCCAGAGGTTCGGGGCTCCTATAATTCACCCCTCCACTTT	CASSPEVRGSYNSPLHF
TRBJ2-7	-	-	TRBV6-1	TGTGCCAGCAGTGTCGTTACCGGGACCGGGCCCTACGAGCAGTACTTC	CASSVVTGTGPYEQYF
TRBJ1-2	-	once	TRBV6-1	TGTGCCAGCAGTGAAGAATCCTTTTGGGCGGGGATTTATGGCTACACCTTC	CASSEESFWAGIYGYTF
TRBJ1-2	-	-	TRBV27	TGTGCCAGCAGTTCTTCCTTGGGGGCAGGTGGTGGCTACACCTTC	CASSSSLGAGGGYTF
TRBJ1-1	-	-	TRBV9	TGTGCCGGCGCCCTCACACCGAACACTGAAGCTTTCTTT	CAGALTPNTEAFF
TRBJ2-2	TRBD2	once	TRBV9	TGTGCCAGCAGCGCCCGGGAGGGCCGAACGGGGGAGCTGTTTTTT	CASSAREGRTGELFF
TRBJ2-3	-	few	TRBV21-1	TGTGCCAGCAGCCTTAGCGGGAGGAACCAGGATACGCAGTATTTT	CASSLSGRNQDTQYF
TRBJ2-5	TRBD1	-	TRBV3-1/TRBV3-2	TGTGCCAGCAGCCAAGAAGGAGACAGGGGAGGAGAGACCCAGTACTTC	CASSQEGDRGGETQYF
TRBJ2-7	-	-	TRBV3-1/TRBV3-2	TGTGCCAGCAGCCAAGATTTCGGTGGCTCCTACGAGCAGTACTTC	CASSQDFGGSYEQYF
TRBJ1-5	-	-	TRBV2	TGTGCCAGCACTAGGGAGAGCAATCAGCCCCAGCATTTT	CASTRESNQPQHF
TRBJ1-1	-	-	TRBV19	TGTGCCAGTAGTTTTACACCGAACACTGAAGCTTTCTTT	CASSFTPNTEAFF
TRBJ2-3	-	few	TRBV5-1	TGCGCCAGCAGCTTTCTTAGTCTGGCGGAAGATACGCAGTATTTT	CASSFLSLAEDTQYF
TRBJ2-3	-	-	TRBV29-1	TGCAGCGTCGGTCAGGGAGGCGATACGCAGTATTTT	CSVGQGGDTQYF
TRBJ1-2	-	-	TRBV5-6	TGTGCCAGCAGCTTGAGGGGGGGTGGCTATGGCTACACCTTC	CASSLRGGGYGYTF